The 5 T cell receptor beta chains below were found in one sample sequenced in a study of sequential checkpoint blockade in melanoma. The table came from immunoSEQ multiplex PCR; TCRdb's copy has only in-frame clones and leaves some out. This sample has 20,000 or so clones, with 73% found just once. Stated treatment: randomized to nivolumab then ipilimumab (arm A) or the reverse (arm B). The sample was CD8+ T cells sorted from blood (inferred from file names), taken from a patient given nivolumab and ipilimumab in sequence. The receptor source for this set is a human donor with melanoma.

CDR3 sequence reads: CASSPNRGFPDGYTF. CDR3 nucleotides: TGTGCCAGCTCACCCAACAGGGGGTTCCCGGACGGCTACACCTTC. The genes are TRBV18 and TRBJ1-2; the match to TRBD1 covers 8 bases. In germline, CDR1 is KGHSH, CDR2 LQKENI. The V segment lost 3 bases and the J segment 8 bases; nucleotides outside the gene matches: 11. CDR3 size: 15 residues.

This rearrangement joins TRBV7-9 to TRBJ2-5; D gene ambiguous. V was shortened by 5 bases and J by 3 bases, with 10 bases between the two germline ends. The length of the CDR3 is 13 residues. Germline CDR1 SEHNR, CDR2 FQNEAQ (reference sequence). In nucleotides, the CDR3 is TGTGCCAGCAGCCTCAGGATAGAAGAGACCCAGTACTTC. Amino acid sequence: CASSLRIEETQYF. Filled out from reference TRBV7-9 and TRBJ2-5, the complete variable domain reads DTGVSQNPRHKITKRGQNVTFRCDPISEHNRLYWYRQTLGQGPEFLTYFQNEAQLEKSRLLSDRFSAERPKGSFSTLEIQRTEQGDSAMYLCASSLRIEETQYFGPGTRLLVL.

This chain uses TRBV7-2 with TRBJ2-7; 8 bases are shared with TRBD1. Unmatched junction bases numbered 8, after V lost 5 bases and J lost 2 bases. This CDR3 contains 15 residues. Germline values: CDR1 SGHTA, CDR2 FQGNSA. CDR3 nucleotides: TGTGCCAGCAGCCCCCCAGGGGGCCCCCCCTACGAGCAGTACTTC. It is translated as CASSPPGGPPYEQYF.

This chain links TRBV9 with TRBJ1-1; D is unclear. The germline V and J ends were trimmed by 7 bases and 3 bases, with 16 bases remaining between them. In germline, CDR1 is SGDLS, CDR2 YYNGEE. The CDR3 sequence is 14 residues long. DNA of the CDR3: TGTGCCAGCGCAGAGGTCTCCTGGGACACTGAAGCTTTCTTT. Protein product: CASAEVSWDTEAFF.

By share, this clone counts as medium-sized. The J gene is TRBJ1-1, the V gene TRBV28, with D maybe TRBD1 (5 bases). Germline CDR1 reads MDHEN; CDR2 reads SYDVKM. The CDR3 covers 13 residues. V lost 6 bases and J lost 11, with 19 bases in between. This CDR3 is CASSSRGEILAFF. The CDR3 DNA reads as TGTGCCAGCAGCTCCCGGGGGGAGATCCTGGCTTTCTTT.